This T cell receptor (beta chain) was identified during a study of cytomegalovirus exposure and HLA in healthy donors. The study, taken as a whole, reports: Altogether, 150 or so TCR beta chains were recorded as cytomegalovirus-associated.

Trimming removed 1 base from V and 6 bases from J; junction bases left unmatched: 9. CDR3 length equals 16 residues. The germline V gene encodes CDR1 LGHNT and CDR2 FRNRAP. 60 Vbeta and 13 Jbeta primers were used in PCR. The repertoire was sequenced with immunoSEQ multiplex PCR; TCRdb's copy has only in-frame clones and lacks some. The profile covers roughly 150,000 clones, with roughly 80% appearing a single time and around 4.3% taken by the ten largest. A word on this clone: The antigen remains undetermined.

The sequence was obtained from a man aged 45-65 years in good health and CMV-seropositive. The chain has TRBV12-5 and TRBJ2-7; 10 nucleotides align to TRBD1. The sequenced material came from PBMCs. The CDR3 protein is CASGLALGQGVFEQYF. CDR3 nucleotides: TGTGCTAGTGGTTTGGCTCTCGGACAGGGGGTTTTCGAGCAGTACTTC.